This T cell receptor (beta chain) is from a study of lymphopenia after photon versus proton radiotherapy. General study findings and limits: A bigger post-nadir fall in TCR diversity correlated inversely with survival time in deceased patients. Post-nadir diversity loss with photons came from oligoclonal expansion, particularly CD8+ Temra cells. Proton therapy kept repertoires fairly stable, unlike photons, which gained effector/memory cells.

Trimming removed 6 bases from V and 5 bases from J, with 16 bases in between. The CDR3 has 15 amino acids. The germline gives CDR1 SNHLY, CDR2 FYNNEI. The method was immunoSEQ multiplex PCR; TCRdb's version includes in-frame clones alone and lacks a portion of them. This sample has about 62,000 clones; roughly 90% occur once, and the top ten carry 13%. As concerns this clone: Its antigen is currently unknown.

The rearrangement joins TRBV2 to TRBJ1-4; D gene uncertain. This TCR was sampled from a man older than 75 with esophageal cancer. Here the sequenced sample was peripheral blood, taken from a patient treated with proton-based radiotherapy. CDR3 bases: TGTGCCAGCAGGAAGGGTTCCCAGAAGAATGAAAAACTGTTTTTT. The encoded protein is CASRKGSQKNEKLFF.